This T cell receptor (beta chain) comes out of a study of shared clonotypes between healthy human individuals. The CDR3 length is 16 residues. Germline values: CDR1 SGHNT, CDR2 YENEEA. Trimming removed 6 bases from V and 3 bases from J; junction bases left unmatched: 10. Roughly 33,000 T cell genomes, or 200 ng DNA, went into the sorted-subset replicate PCRs. Profiled with immunoSEQ multiplex PCR; TCRdb holds only in-frame clones, not every one. The repertoire holds approximately 2.1 million clones, with 90% to 95% as singletons. The rearrangement uses TRBV11-3 and TRBJ1-1, with TRBD1 matching over 10 bases. The material sequenced was naive CD4+ T cells from PBMCs. Subset given: CD45RA+ positively selected. This TCR was sampled from a man aged 18-30 years in good health. Some clones in this sample may be carry-over from other donors' samples. DNA for the CDR3: TGTGCCAGCAGTCCCGGGACAGGGGAAGGGGACACTGAAGCTTTCTTT. It specifies CASSPGTGEGDTEAFF.